The sequence of this T cell receptor (beta chain) was determined in a study of control samples from healthy donors and cancer patients. Using immunoSEQ multiplex PCR, the repertoire was profiled, and TCRdb retains in-frame clones only, with some absent. The table has tens of thousands of clones, around 87% seen once. Germline loops: CDR1 SGHAT, CDR2 FQNNGV. The V and J ends lost 2 bases and 4 bases respectively, with 22 bases between them. CDR3 size: 18 residues. The receptor was derived from a man aged 45-60 years in good health. This chain links TRBV11-2 with TRBJ2-3, with D tentatively TRBD2 (6 bases). Material for sequencing was blood. The CDR3 spells CASSLKLDYRPSSDTQYF. The CDR3 nucleotides read TGTGCCAGCAGCTTAAAACTGGACTACCGCCCGAGCTCAGATACGCAGTATTTT.